The following is a T cell receptor beta chain sequence with its context. The CDR3 sequence is 15 residues long. The V gene's germline CDR1 is SNHLY and CDR2 FYNNEI. V was cut by 4 bases and J by 8 bases, with 18 bases left in between. This entry comes from a study of shared clonotypes between healthy human individuals. Method: immunoSEQ multiplex PCR; TCRdb's copy keeps in-frame clones and lacks some. This repertoire shows some 2 million clones, around 96% found once; its top ten account for 1.2%. CD45RO negativity and positive selection for CCR7 defined naive CD8 cells, a population that excluded terminally differentiated effector memory CD45RA+ cells.

Material: naive CD8+ T cells sorted from blood. This clonotype was sampled from a man aged 18 to 29 in good health. V and J are TRBV2 and TRBJ2-1, with TRBD2 as a possible D gene (5 bases). CDR3 nucleotides: TGTGCCAGCAGTGCGGTTTCGGTAAGCGGCGATGAGCAGTTCTTC. Amino acids: CASSAVSVSGDEQFF. The variable domain in full, completed from reference TRBV2 and TRBJ2-1, reads EPEVTQTPSHQVTQMGQEVILRCVPISNHLYFYWYRQILGQKVEFLVSFYNNEISEKSEIFDDQFSVERPDGSNFTLKIRSTKLEDSAMYFCASSAVSVSGDEQFFGPGTRLTVL.